A selection of T cell receptor beta chains follows, all from one sample in a study of blood T cell repertoires in COVID-19. TCRdb keeps only in-frame clones here, not all; method: immunoSEQ multiplex PCR. The sample has 170,000 or so clones, around 83% seen once; the top ten hold roughly 1.4%. Sequencing used peripheral blood. The source of these receptors is a human donor in a cohort sampled during active COVID-19. The CDR3 runs from the conserved cysteine through the conserved F or W. Each record gives: clone size, V gene, D gene, J gene, CDR3 protein, CDR3 DNA. A D gene is named only where the DNA matches it firmly. Rows may omit the clone size; those that give it use once, few, many or a size class.

clone_size: -
v_call: TRBV21-1
d_call: -
j_call: TRBJ2-7
cdr3_aa: CASSKPEGGAKSYEQYF
cdr3_nt: TGTGCCAGCAGCAAACCCGAAGGGGGGGCGAAGAGTTACGAGCAGTACTTC

clone_size: -
v_call: TRBV18
d_call: TRBD1
j_call: TRBJ1-5
cdr3_aa: CASSPRTGGPDSNQPQHF
cdr3_nt: TGTGCCAGCTCACCAAGGACAGGGGGACCCGATAGCAATCAGCCCCAGCATTTT

clone_size: -
v_call: TRBV3-1/TRBV3-2
d_call: -
j_call: TRBJ1-1
cdr3_aa: CASRKEDTDIEAFF
cdr3_nt: TGTGCCAGCAGAAAAGAGGACACGGACATTGAAGCTTTCTTT

clone_size: -
v_call: TRBV10-2
d_call: -
j_call: TRBJ1-5
cdr3_aa: CASSESTGVKPQHF
cdr3_nt: TGCGCCAGCAGTGAGTCGACGGGTGTTAAGCCCCAGCATTTT

clone_size: -
v_call: TRBV28
d_call: TRBD2
j_call: TRBJ2-7
cdr3_aa: CASRAGLAGVYEQYF
cdr3_nt: TGTGCCAGCAGGGCGGGACTAGCGGGAGTATACGAGCAGTACTTC

clone_size: few
v_call: TRBV5-5
d_call: -
j_call: TRBJ2-7
cdr3_aa: CASSTPHLAADEQYF
cdr3_nt: TGTGCCAGCAGCACCCCTCACCTTGCGGCCGACGAGCAGTACTTC

clone_size: -
v_call: TRBV18
d_call: -
j_call: TRBJ1-1
cdr3_aa: CASSPPGGRNTEAFF
cdr3_nt: TGTGCCAGCTCACCACCAGGGGGTAGGAACACTGAAGCTTTCTTT

clone_size: -
v_call: TRBV10-3
d_call: TRBD1
j_call: TRBJ1-2
cdr3_aa: CAITGTGDGYGYTF
cdr3_nt: TGTGCCATCACCGGGACAGGGGACGGTTATGGCTACACCTTC

clone_size: -
v_call: TRBV19
d_call: TRBD1
j_call: TRBJ1-4
cdr3_aa: CASTDRGGTNEKLFF
cdr3_nt: TGTGCCAGTACCGACAGGGGGGGAACTAATGAAAAACTGTTTTTT

clone_size: -
v_call: TRBV28
d_call: TRBD1
j_call: TRBJ1-6
cdr3_aa: CASSRIRGRLDSPLHF
cdr3_nt: TGTGCCAGCAGCCGTATCAGGGGGCGCCTTGATTCACCCCTCCACTTT

clone_size: -
v_call: TRBV3-1/TRBV3-2
d_call: -
j_call: TRBJ1-4
cdr3_aa: CASSLSFGATNEKLFF
cdr3_nt: TGTGCCAGCAGCTTGTCCTTCGGAGCAACTAATGAAAAACTGTTTTTT

clone_size: few
v_call: TRBV3-1/TRBV3-2
d_call: -
j_call: TRBJ2-1
cdr3_aa: CASSQRSSSYNEQFF
cdr3_nt: TGTGCCAGCAGCCAGCGGAGCAGCTCCTACAATGAGCAGTTCTTC

clone_size: -
v_call: TRBV6-2/TRBV6-3
d_call: TRBD1
j_call: TRBJ2-7
cdr3_aa: CASSYPDRGELGYEQYF
cdr3_nt: TGTGCCAGCAGTTACCCTGACAGGGGAGAATTGGGCTACGAGCAGTACTTC

clone_size: -
v_call: TRBV18
d_call: TRBD1
j_call: TRBJ2-7
cdr3_aa: CASSAGTGGHYEQYF
cdr3_nt: TGTGCCAGCTCGGCCGGGACAGGGGGACACTACGAGCAGTACTTC

clone_size: -
v_call: TRBV10-2
d_call: -
j_call: TRBJ2-7
cdr3_aa: CASRGAGDYEQYF
cdr3_nt: TGCGCCAGCAGAGGGGCAGGGGACTACGAGCAGTACTTC

clone_size: once
v_call: TRBV4-1
d_call: TRBD1
j_call: TRBJ2-3
cdr3_aa: CASSPRGPPGDTQYF
cdr3_nt: TGCGCCAGCAGCCCTAGGGGGCCCCCCGGGGATACGCAGTATTTT

clone_size: -
v_call: TRBV3-1/TRBV3-2
d_call: -
j_call: TRBJ2-3
cdr3_aa: CASSPRHRFTDTQYF
cdr3_nt: TGTGCCAGCAGCCCCCGCCACAGGTTCACAGATACGCAGTATTTT

clone_size: -
v_call: TRBV7-2
d_call: TRBD2
j_call: TRBJ2-1
cdr3_aa: CASSSQRGGLNEQFF
cdr3_nt: TGTGCCAGCAGCTCACAGCGGGGGGGCCTCAATGAGCAGTTCTTC

clone_size: once
v_call: TRBV12-3/TRBV12-4
d_call: -
j_call: TRBJ1-2
cdr3_aa: CASSFDLDYGYTF
cdr3_nt: TGTGCCAGCAGTTTCGACTTGGACTATGGCTACACCTTC

clone_size: -
v_call: TRBV5-1
d_call: TRBD2
j_call: TRBJ2-3
cdr3_aa: CASSLALAGGPTDTQYF
cdr3_nt: TGCGCCAGCAGCTTGGCCCTAGCGGGAGGACCCACAGATACGCAGTATTTT

clone_size: -
v_call: TRBV6-2/TRBV6-3
d_call: -
j_call: TRBJ2-1
cdr3_aa: CASSYSDSSNEQFF
cdr3_nt: TGTGCCAGCAGTTACTCGGACTCCTCCAATGAGCAGTTCTTC

clone_size: -
v_call: TRBV6-6
d_call: TRBD1
j_call: TRBJ2-7
cdr3_aa: CASRATGGSYEQYF
cdr3_nt: TGTGCCAGCAGGGCTACAGGGGGGTCCTACGAGCAGTACTTC

clone_size: -
v_call: TRBV27
d_call: TRBD2
j_call: TRBJ2-7
cdr3_aa: CASSLTASGSYEQYF
cdr3_nt: TGTGCCAGCAGTTTAACGGCTAGCGGTTCCTACGAGCAGTACTTC

clone_size: -
v_call: TRBV9
d_call: -
j_call: TRBJ2-7
cdr3_aa: CASSVALGHYEQYF
cdr3_nt: TGTGCCAGCAGCGTAGCGTTGGGACACTACGAGCAGTACTTC

clone_size: -
v_call: TRBV6-5
d_call: -
j_call: TRBJ1-2
cdr3_aa: CATMIQGATNYGYTF
cdr3_nt: TGTGCCACCATGATACAGGGCGCAACTAACTATGGCTACACCTTC

clone_size: few
v_call: TRBV12-3/TRBV12-4
d_call: -
j_call: TRBJ1-2
cdr3_aa: CASSLRDGYTF
cdr3_nt: TGTGCCAGCAGTTTGAGGGATGGCTACACCTTC

clone_size: -
v_call: TRBV5-1
d_call: -
j_call: TRBJ1-1
cdr3_aa: CASSSTQGGGTEAFF
cdr3_nt: TGCGCCAGCAGCTCGACCCAGGGCGGGGGCACTGAAGCTTTCTTT

clone_size: -
v_call: TRBV6-5
d_call: TRBD2
j_call: TRBJ2-7
cdr3_aa: CASSYDTLAGWYEQYF
cdr3_nt: TGTGCCAGCAGTTACGATACCCTAGCGGGATGGTACGAGCAGTACTTC

clone_size: -
v_call: TRBV19
d_call: -
j_call: TRBJ2-5
cdr3_aa: CASSREEQETQYF
cdr3_nt: TGTGCCAGTAGTCGCGAGGAGCAAGAGACCCAGTACTTC

clone_size: -
v_call: TRBV7-6
d_call: TRBD1
j_call: TRBJ1-5
cdr3_aa: CASSLGTGQGDQPQHF
cdr3_nt: TGTGCCAGCAGCTTAGGTACCGGACAGGGGGATCAGCCCCAGCATTTT

clone_size: -
v_call: TRBV11-2
d_call: -
j_call: TRBJ1-6
cdr3_aa: CASSDGYSSYNSPLHF
cdr3_nt: TGTGCCAGCAGTGACGGTTACAGCTCCTATAATTCACCCCTCCACTTT

clone_size: -
v_call: TRBV25-1
d_call: TRBD1
j_call: TRBJ2-5
cdr3_aa: CASSADRGQETQYF
cdr3_nt: TGTGCCAGCAGTGCCGACAGGGGTCAAGAGACCCAGTACTTC

clone_size: -
v_call: TRBV5-4
d_call: -
j_call: TRBJ2-7
cdr3_aa: CASSSSVGPLGYEQYF
cdr3_nt: TGTGCCAGCAGTTCTTCCGTGGGGCCGCTTGGCTACGAGCAGTACTTC

clone_size: few
v_call: TRBV18
d_call: -
j_call: TRBJ1-4
cdr3_aa: CASSPLEGLGDEKLFF
cdr3_nt: TGTGCCAGCTCACCCCTGGAGGGACTTGGTGATGAAAAACTGTTTTTT

clone_size: -
v_call: TRBV18
d_call: -
j_call: TRBJ2-5
cdr3_aa: CASSRGHYQETQYF
cdr3_nt: TGTGCCAGCTCACGGGGACATTACCAAGAGACCCAGTACTTC

clone_size: -
v_call: TRBV7-6
d_call: TRBD2
j_call: TRBJ2-7
cdr3_aa: CASSLTSGGPYEQYF
cdr3_nt: TGTGCCAGCAGCTTGACTAGCGGGGGGCCGTACGAGCAGTACTTC

clone_size: -
v_call: TRBV10-3
d_call: TRBD2
j_call: TRBJ2-5
cdr3_aa: CAISAGLGVETQYF
cdr3_nt: TGTGCCATCAGTGCGGGACTAGGGGTGGAGACCCAGTACTTC

clone_size: few
v_call: TRBV7-6
d_call: -
j_call: TRBJ1-1
cdr3_aa: CASQGRDTEAFF
cdr3_nt: TGTGCCAGCCAAGGGAGGGACACTGAAGCTTTCTTT

clone_size: -
v_call: TRBV28
d_call: TRBD1
j_call: TRBJ2-5
cdr3_aa: CASSRQGRGMIQYF
cdr3_nt: TGTGCCAGCAGTCGACAGGGCCGTGGGATGATCCAGTACTTC

clone_size: -
v_call: TRBV5-6
d_call: -
j_call: TRBJ1-1
cdr3_aa: CASSLDRVNTEAFF
cdr3_nt: TGTGCCAGCAGCTTGGATCGGGTTAACACTGAAGCTTTCTTT

clone_size: -
v_call: TRBV7-2
d_call: TRBD1
j_call: TRBJ2-7
cdr3_aa: CASSLGTGRTYEQYF
cdr3_nt: TGTGCCAGCAGCTTAGGGACAGGAAGAACCTACGAGCAGTACTTC

clone_size: -
v_call: TRBV5-1
d_call: TRBD2
j_call: TRBJ2-3
cdr3_aa: CASSLERGPTDTQYF
cdr3_nt: TGCGCCAGCAGCTTGGAGCGGGGGCCGACAGATACGCAGTATTTT

clone_size: -
v_call: TRBV7-3
d_call: TRBD1
j_call: TRBJ2-1
cdr3_aa: CASSSAPGTGYNEQFF
cdr3_nt: TGTGCCAGCAGCTCCGCACCCGGGACAGGATACAATGAGCAGTTCTTC

clone_size: few
v_call: TRBV12-3/TRBV12-4
d_call: TRBD1
j_call: TRBJ2-1
cdr3_aa: CASSTGQGSEQFF
cdr3_nt: TGTGCCAGCAGTACTGGACAGGGGTCTGAGCAGTTCTTC

clone_size: -
v_call: TRBV2
d_call: TRBD1
j_call: TRBJ2-3
cdr3_aa: CAAGTGLSTDTQYF
cdr3_nt: TGTGCCGCCGGGACAGGGCTAAGCACAGATACGCAGTATTTT

clone_size: -
v_call: TRBV5-4
d_call: -
j_call: TRBJ2-1
cdr3_aa: CASSSPGTSSYNEQFF
cdr3_nt: TGTGCCAGCAGCTCACCCGGGACATCTTCCTACAATGAGCAGTTCTTC

clone_size: few
v_call: TRBV28
d_call: -
j_call: TRBJ1-5
cdr3_aa: CASSFGYQPQHF
cdr3_nt: TGTGCCAGCAGTTTCGGTTATCAGCCCCAGCATTTT

clone_size: -
v_call: TRBV6-6
d_call: TRBD1
j_call: TRBJ2-7
cdr3_aa: CASSSTGETHEQYF
cdr3_nt: TGTGCCAGCAGTTCAACAGGGGAAACCCACGAGCAGTACTTC

clone_size: -
v_call: TRBV5-1
d_call: -
j_call: TRBJ2-3
cdr3_aa: CASSDSLPTDTQYF
cdr3_nt: TGCGCCAGCAGTGACTCGCTCCCCACAGATACGCAGTATTTT

clone_size: -
v_call: TRBV7-2
d_call: -
j_call: TRBJ1-1
cdr3_aa: CASSLDIVGGWTEAFF
cdr3_nt: TGTGCCAGCAGCTTAGATATTGTGGGGGGGTGGACTGAAGCTTTCTTT

clone_size: once
v_call: TRBV4-3
d_call: -
j_call: TRBJ1-2
cdr3_aa: CASSLLRGDSGYTF
cdr3_nt: TGCGCCAGCAGCCTCCTGCGGGGGGATAGTGGCTACACCTTC